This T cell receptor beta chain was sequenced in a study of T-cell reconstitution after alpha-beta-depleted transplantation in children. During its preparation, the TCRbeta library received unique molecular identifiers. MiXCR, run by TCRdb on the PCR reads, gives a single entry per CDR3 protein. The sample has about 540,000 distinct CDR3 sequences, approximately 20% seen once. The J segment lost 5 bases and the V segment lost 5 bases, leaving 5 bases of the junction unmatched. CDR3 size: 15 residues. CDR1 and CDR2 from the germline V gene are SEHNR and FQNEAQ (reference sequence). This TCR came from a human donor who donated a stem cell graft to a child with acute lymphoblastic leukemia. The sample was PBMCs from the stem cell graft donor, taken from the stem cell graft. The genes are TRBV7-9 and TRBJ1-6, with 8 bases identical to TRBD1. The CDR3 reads CASSPSDRDNSPLHF. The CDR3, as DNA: TGTGCCAGCAGCCCCTCGGACAGGGATAATTCACCCCTCCACTTT.